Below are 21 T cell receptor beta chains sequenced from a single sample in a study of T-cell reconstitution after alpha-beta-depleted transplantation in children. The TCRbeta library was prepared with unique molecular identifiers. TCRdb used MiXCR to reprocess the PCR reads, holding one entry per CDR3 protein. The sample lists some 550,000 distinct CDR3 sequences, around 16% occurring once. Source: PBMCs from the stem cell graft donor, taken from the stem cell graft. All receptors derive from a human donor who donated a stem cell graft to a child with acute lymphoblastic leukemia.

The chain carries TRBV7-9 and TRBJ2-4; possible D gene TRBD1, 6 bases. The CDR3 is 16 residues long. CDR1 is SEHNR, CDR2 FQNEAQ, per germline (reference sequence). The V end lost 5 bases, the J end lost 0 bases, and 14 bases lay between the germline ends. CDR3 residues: CASSTGQSLAKNIQYF. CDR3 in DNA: TGTGCCAGCAGCACAGGACAGTCACTAGCCAAAAACATTCAGTACTTC.

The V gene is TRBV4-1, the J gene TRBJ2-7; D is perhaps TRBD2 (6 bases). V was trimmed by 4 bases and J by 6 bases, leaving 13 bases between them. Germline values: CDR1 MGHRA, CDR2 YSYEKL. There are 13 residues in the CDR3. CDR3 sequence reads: CASSRGLSGEQYF. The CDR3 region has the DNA TGCGCCAGCAGCCGGGGACTCTCGGGCGAGCAGTACTTC.

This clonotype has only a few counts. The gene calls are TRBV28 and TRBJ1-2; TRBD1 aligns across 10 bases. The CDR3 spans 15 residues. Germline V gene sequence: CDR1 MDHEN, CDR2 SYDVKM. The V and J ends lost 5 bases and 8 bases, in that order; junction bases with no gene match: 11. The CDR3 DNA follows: TGTGCCAGCAGTCCAAGCGGGACAGGGGAGAAGGGCTACACCTTC. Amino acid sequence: CASSPSGTGEKGYTF.

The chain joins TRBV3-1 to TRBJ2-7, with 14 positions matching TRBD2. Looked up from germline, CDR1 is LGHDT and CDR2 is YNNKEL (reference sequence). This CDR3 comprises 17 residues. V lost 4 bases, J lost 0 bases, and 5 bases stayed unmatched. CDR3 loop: CASSPGLAGGRSYEQYF. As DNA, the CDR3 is TGTGCCAGCAGCCCTGGACTAGCGGGAGGCCGCTCCTACGAGCAGTACTTC.

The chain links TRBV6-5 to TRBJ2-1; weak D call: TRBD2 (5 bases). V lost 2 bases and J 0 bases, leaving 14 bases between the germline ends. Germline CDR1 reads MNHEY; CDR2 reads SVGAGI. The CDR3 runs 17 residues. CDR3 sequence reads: CASSYGSGPSSYNEQFF. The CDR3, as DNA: TGTGCCAGCAGTTACGGGAGCGGCCCTAGCTCCTACAATGAGCAGTTCTTC.

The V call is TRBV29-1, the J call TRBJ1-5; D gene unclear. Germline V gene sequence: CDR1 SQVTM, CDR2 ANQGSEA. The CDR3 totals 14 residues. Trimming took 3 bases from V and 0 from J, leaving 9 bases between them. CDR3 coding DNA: TGCAGCGTTGATTCCGGAAATAGCAATCAGCCCCAGCATTTT. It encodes CSVDSGNSNQPQHF.

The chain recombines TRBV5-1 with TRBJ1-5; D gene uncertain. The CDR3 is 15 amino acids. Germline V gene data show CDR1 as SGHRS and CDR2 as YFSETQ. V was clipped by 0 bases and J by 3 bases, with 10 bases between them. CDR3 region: CASSLGTLHNQPQHF. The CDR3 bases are TGCGCCAGCAGCTTGGGAACACTCCACAATCAGCCCCAGCATTTT.

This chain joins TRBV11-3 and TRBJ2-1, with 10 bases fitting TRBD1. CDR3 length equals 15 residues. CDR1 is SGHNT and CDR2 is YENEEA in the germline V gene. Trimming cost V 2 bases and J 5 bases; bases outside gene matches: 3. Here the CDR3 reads CASSLQGQGHNEQFF. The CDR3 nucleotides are TGTGCCAGCAGCTTACAGGGACAGGGGCACAATGAGCAGTTCTTC.

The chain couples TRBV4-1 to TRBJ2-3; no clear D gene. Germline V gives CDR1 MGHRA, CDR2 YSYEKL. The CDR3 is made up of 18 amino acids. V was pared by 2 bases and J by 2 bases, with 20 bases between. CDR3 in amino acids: CASSQPPLTDLATDTQYF. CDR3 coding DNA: TGCGCCAGCAGCCAACCTCCACTTACAGATCTCGCCACAGATACGCAGTATTTT.

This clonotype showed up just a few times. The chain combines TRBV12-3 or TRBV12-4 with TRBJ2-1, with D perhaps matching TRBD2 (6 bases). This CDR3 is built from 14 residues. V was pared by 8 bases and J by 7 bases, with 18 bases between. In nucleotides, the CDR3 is TGTGCCAGCGGCCCGGGAGTCCGGCGAAATGAGCAGTTCTTC. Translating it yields CASGPGVRRNEQFF.

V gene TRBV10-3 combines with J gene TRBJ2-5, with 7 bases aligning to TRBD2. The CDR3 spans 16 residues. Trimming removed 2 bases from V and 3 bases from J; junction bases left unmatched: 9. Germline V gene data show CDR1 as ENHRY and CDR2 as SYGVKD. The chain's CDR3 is CAISERLAEFKETQYF. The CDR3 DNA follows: TGTGCCATCAGTGAGCGGCTAGCGGAGTTTAAAGAGACCCAGTACTTC.

CDR3 loop: CASSLRIRRDRGHNEAFF. In DNA, the CDR3 is TGTGCCAGCAGCTTGCGGATTCGCCGGGACAGGGGTCACAATGAAGCTTTCTTT. The chain combines TRBV5-5 with TRBJ1-1; 10 bases are shared with TRBD1. This CDR3 region has 18 residues. The germline CDR1 and CDR2 sequences are SGHKS and YYEKEE (reference sequence). V was clipped by 1 base and J by 7 bases; unmatched bases: 16.

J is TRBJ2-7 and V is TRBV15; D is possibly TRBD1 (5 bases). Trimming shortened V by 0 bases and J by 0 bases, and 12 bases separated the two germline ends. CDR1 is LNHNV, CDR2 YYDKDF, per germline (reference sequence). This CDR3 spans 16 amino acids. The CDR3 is CATSRDQGPSSYEQYF. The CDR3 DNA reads TGTGCCACCAGCAGAGATCAGGGCCCAAGCTCCTACGAGCAGTACTTC.

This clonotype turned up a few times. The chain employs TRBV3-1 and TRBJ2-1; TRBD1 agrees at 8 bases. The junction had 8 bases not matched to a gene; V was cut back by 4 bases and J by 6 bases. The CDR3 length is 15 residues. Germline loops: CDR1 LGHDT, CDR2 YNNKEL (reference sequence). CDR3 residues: CASSPWQGASNEQFF. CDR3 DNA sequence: TGTGCCAGCAGCCCCTGGCAGGGGGCGAGCAATGAGCAGTTCTTC.

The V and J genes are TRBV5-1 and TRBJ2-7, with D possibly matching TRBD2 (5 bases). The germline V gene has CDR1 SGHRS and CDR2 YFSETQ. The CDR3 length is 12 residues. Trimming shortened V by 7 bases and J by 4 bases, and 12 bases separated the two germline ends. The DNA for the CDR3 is TGCGCCAGCGGCCGGGATATTTACGAGCAGTACTTC. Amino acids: CASGRDIYEQYF.

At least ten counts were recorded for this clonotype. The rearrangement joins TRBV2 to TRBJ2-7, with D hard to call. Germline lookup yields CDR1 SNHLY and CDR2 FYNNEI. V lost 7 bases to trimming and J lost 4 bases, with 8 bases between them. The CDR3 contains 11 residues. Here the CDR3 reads CASNLGYEQYF. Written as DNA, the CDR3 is TGTGCCAGCAATCTAGGATACGAGCAGTACTTC. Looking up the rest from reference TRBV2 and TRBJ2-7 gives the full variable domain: EPEVTQTPSHQVTQMGQEVILRCVPISNHLYFYWYRQILGQKVEFLVSFYNNEISEKSEIFDDQFSVERPDGSNFTLKIRSTKLEDSAMYFCASNLGYEQYFGPGTRLTVT.

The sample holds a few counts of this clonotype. The CDR3 is CASSLSPGTSGRAYNEQFF. In DNA, the CDR3 is TGTGCCAGCAGCTTGTCCCCCGGGACTAGCGGGAGGGCCTACAATGAGCAGTTCTTC. The chain is built from TRBV11-1 and TRBJ2-1; 16 nucleotides align to TRBD2. The CDR3 consists of 19 residues. The germline CDR1 and CDR2 sequences are SGHAT and FQDESV (reference sequence). With 3 bases clipped from V and 2 bases from J, the junction kept 7 bases outside the gene matches. The whole variable domain, filled in from reference TRBV11-1 and TRBJ2-1, reads EAEVAQSPRYKITEKSQAVAFWCDPISGHATLYWYRQILGQGPELLVQFQDESVVDDSQLPKDRFSAERLKGVDSTLKIQPAELGDSAMYLCASSLSPGTSGRAYNEQFFGPGTRLTVL.

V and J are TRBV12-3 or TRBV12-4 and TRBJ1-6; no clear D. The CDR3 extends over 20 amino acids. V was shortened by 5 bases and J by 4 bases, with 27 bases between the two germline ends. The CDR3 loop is CASSPHYSELRLRYNSPLHF. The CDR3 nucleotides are TGTGCCAGCAGTCCCCATTACTCAGAACTCCGCCTCCGGTATAATTCACCCCTCCACTTT.

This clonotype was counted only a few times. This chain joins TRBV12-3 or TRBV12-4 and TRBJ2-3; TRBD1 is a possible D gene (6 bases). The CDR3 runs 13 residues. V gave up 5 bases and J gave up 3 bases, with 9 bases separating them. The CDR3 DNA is TGTGCCAGCAGTACGACAGGTACAGATACGCAGTATTTT. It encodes CASSTTGTDTQYF.

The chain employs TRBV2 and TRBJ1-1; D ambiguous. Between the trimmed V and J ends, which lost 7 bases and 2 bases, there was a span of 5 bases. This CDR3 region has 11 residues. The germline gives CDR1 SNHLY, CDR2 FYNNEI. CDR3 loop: CASIYNTEAFF. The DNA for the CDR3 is TGTGCCAGCATCTATAACACTGAAGCTTTCTTT.

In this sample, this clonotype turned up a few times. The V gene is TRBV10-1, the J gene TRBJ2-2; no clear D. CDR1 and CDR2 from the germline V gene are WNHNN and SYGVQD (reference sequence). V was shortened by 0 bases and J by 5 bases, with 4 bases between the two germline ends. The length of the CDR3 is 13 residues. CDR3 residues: CASSESLTGELFF. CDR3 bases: TGCGCCAGCAGTGAGTCATTAACCGGGGAGCTGTTTTTT.